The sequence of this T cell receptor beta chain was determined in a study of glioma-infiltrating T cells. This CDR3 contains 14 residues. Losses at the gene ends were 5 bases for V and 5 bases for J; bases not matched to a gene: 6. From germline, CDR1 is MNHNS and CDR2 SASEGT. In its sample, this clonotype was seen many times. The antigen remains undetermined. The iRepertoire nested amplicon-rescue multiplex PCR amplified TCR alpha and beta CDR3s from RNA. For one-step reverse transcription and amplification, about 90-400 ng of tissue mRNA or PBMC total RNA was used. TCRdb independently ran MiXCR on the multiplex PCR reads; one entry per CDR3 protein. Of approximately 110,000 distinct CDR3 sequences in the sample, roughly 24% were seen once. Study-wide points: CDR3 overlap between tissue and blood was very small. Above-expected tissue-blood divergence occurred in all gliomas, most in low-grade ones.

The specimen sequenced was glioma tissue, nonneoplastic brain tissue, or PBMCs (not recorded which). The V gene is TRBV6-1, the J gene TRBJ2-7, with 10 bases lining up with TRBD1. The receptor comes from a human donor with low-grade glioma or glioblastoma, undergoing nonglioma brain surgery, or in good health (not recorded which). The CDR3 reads CASSTGTGANEQYF. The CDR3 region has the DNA TGTGCCAGCAGTACCGGGACAGGGGCCAACGAGCAGTACTTC.